This paragraph covers one T cell receptor (beta chain) sequence. The specificity of this receptor is unknown. The sample holds no much larger clone one base away, and base qualities are not on file. This specimen comes from a study of PD-1 blockade in classical Hodgkin lymphoma (dated by TCRdb to the early 2020s). Describing the broader study: Nivolumab dosing was 3 mg/kg intravenously every 2 weeks, continuing until either disease progression or unacceptable toxicity. To define a peripheral blood immune signature of response to PD-1 blockade in classical Hodgkin lymphoma, the study combined TCR beta sequencing with CyTOF.

Genomic DNA was isolated using the Qiagen DNeasy kit from unsorted PBMCs as well as from negatively selected CD4+ and CD8+ fractions. Using primers that anneal to V and J segments, immunoSEQ multiplex PCR amplified the TCR beta CDR3 regions. A synthetic immune receptor repertoire was used to minimize amplification bias, and remaining bias was computationally removed after sequencing. The source study handled its data this way. Repertoire diversity was quantified as the Shannon entropy index using custom Python scripts. Unsorted, CD4+ and CD8+ repertoires were examined separately, except in combined analyses, for which CD4+ and CD8+ sequences were merged in silico. Clonal expansion was defined as a frequency increase of at least 2-fold after treatment compared with C1D1, and clones undetected at baseline were assigned a pseudocount of 0.5. Clones with 0 or 1 copy at C1D1 were defined as singleton clones, while clones with 2 or more copies were defined as non-singleton clones. Clones expanded in unsorted samples were labelled as CD4+, CD8+ or unknown by matching protein sequences in sorted samples from the same patient. Wilcoxon tests on paired samples were used to test changes in diversity from C1D1 to C4D1. Sourced from immuneACCESS, this table was stored by TCRdb with only in-frame sequences that have V and J called. A share of the clones is absent; for the studies checked, an unresolved V gene accounts for under half, and the remainder has no known explanation. From that table come the V and J calls and clone size; the DNA was used to work out D and trimming. A total of about 27,000 clones appear in this sample, over 60% of them only once. 3% to 4.5% of the sample is held by the ten biggest clonotypes.

At the junction V is shortened by 1 base and J by 0 bases, with 7 bases in between. Per the germline V gene (reference sequence), SEHNR is the CDR1 and FQNEAQ is the CDR2. The CDR3 covers 14 residues, taking in both the cysteine and the phenylalanine. Here the CDR3 DNA is all that survives: 42 bases in frame from base 1. What the study reported, not specific to this receptor: CD4+ but not CD8+ TCR diversity rose significantly by C4D1 (p=0.0027 vs p=0.16), most apparent in complete responders (p=0.02). Baseline diversity similar to that of newly diagnosed patients was observed in trial patients achieving complete response, whereas significantly lower diversity was observed in partial responders and progressors. Newly diagnosed patients were reported to have lower baseline TCR diversity than healthy donors, and relapsed/refractory patients were reported to have lower baseline TCR diversity still. Only a single clinical trial cohort was studied, and what caused the repertoire differences, possibly disease activity or prior therapy, remained undefined. Patients starting nivolumab less than 1 year after ASCT had lower diversity and were excluded from later analyses to avoid confounding by immune reconstitution.

In light of the paper, this sample's time point label describes: cycle 4 day 1 (C4D1), after 6 weeks of nivolumab. Relapse after autologous stem cell transplantation had occurred in all trial patients, and cohorts A, B and C were distinguished by prior brentuximab vedotin exposure. The trial cohort included 55 to 65 patients with relapsed/refractory classical Hodgkin lymphoma, and each patient had a best overall response of complete response, partial response or progressive disease. Trial patients were treated with single-agent nivolumab in the multi-cohort phase II CheckMate 205 trial. An independent review committee assessed best overall response by applying the 2007 International Working Group response criteria. Trial PBMCs were obtained immediately prior to nivolumab initiation (C1D1) and on therapy at cycle 2 day 1 and cycle 4 day 1. After peripheral blood was drawn into 8 mL Vacutainer Cell Preparation Tubes, PBMCs were isolated by centrifugation and then cryopreserved.

This specimen consisted of peripheral blood mononuclear cells (PBMCs), obtained before the fourth cycle of nivolumab. The origin of this receptor is a human donor with classical Hodgkin lymphoma. The chain was built from TRBV7-9 and TRBJ2-7; the D gene assignment is ambiguous. The encoded CDR3 is CASSLEASSYEQYF. The nucleotide sequence reads TGTGCCAGCAGCTTAGAGGCCTCCTCCTACGAGCAGTACTTC.